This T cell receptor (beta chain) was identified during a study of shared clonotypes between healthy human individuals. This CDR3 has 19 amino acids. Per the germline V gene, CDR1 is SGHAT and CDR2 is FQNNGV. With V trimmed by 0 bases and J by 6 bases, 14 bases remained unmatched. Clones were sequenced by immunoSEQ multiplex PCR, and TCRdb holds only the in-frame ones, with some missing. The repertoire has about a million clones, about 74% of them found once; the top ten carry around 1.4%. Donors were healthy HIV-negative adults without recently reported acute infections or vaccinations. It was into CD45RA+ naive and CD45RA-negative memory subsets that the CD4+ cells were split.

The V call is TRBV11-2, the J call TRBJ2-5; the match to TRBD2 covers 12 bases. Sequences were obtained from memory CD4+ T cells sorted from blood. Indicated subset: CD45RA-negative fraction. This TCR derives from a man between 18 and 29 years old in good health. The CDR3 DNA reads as TGTGCCAGCAGCTTAGAATCCGGGGCTAGCGGGAGGGCCGGAAAGACCCAGTACTTC. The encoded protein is CASSLESGASGRAGKTQYF.